This T cell receptor (beta chain) was observed in a study of T cells in localized non-small cell lung cancer. TCRdb's copy holds only in-frame clones and misses some; the assay was immunoSEQ multiplex PCR. The table shows about 33,000 clones, with roughly nine tenths occurring only once. Trimming took 3 bases from V and 0 from J, leaving 11 bases between them. The CDR3 spans 15 residues. Germline V CDR1 and CDR2: SGHRS, YFSETQ. This receptor was identified in a man aged 40 to 70 with stage I lung adenocarcinoma. The V gene is TRBV5-1, the J gene TRBJ2-3; D not resolved. This specimen was peripheral blood, taken before any cancer treatment. The CDR3 nucleotides are TGCGCCAGCAGCTCTAGACCCCGGAGCACAGATACGCAGTATTTT. It yields the protein CASSSRPRSTDTQYF.